This T cell receptor (beta chain) appears in the sequencing data of a study of regulatory T cells in long-lasting Graves disease. Study summary: In persistent Graves' disease, antithyroid drugs had been taken for over 5 years and TSH receptor antibodies stayed positive. Study-level findings and limits: Patients with persistent disease showed a bias toward TRBV28, TRBJ1-2 and TRBJ2-5. Study was limited to peripheral blood, excluding thyroid tissue.

Through Arm-PCR of CDR3 regions and iRepertoire HTBI primers, TCR beta libraries were built. TCRdb used MiXCR to reprocess the multiplex PCR reads, holding one entry per CDR3 protein. This sample yields over 650,000 distinct CDR3 sequences, of which approximately 31% are seen a single time; around 42% belongs to the top ten. In this sample, this clonotype turned up a few times. Its target is unknown. This CDR3 spans 15 amino acids. V lost 6 bases to trimming and J lost 5 bases; unmatched junction nucleotides: 9. The time point was: persistent/refractory GD, antithyroid drugs over 5 years with positive TRAb. With RNA extracted from PBMCs as input, the TCR library was made. The patient group derived from an endocrinology department in Xi'an, China.

The input for sequencing was peripheral blood mononuclear cells (PBMCs), taken when the disease was refractory, from a patient treated with antithyroid drugs. V usage is TRBV12-3 or TRBV12-4 and J usage is TRBJ2-2; TRBD2 aligns across 7 bases. The receptor was derived from a female donor with Graves disease. CDR3 coding DNA: TGTGCCAGCAGCTTCCCGGGGGGTAGGACCGGGGAGCTGTTTTTT. This gives the protein CASSFPGGRTGELFF.